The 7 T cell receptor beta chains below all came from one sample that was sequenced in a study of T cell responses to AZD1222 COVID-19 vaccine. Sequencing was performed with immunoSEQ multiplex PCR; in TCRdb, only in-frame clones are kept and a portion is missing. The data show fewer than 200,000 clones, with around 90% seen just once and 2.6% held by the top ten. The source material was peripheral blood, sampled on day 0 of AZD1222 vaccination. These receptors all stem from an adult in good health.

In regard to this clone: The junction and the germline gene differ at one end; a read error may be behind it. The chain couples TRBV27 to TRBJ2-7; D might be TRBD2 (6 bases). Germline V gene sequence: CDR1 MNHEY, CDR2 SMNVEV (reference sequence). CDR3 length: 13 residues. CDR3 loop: CASSLSGPEGKDF. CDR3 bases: TGTGCCAGCAGTTTATCGGGGCCGGAGGGGAAGGACTTC.

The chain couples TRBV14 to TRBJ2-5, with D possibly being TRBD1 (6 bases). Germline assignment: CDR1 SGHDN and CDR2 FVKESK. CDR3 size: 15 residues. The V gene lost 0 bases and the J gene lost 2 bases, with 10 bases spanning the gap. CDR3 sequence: CASSQEAGAQETQYF. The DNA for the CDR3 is TGTGCCAGCAGCCAAGAAGCAGGGGCTCAAGAGACCCAGTACTTC.

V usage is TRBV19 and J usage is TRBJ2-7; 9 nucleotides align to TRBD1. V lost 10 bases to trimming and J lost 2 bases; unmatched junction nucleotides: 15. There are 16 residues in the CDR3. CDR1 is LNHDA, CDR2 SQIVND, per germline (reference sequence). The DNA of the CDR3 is TGTGCCACTTCGGGACAGGGTAGGAGGGGAGCCTACGAGCAGTACTTC. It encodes CATSGQGRRGAYEQYF.

The CDR3 DNA reads TGTGCCAGCAGTACACGGACAGCGAATGAAAAACTGTTTTTT. Residues: CASSTRTANEKLFF. V gene TRBV2 combines with J gene TRBJ1-4; tentatively, D is TRBD1 (6 bases). Germline CDR1 is SNHLY and CDR2 is FYNNEI. The CDR3 length is 14 residues. Trimming cost V 5 bases and J 5 bases, with 12 bases left between them.

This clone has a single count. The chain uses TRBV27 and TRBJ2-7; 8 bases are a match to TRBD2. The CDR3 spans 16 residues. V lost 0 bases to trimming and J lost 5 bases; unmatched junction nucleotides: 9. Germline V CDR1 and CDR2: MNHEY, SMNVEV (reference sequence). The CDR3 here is CASSLSLGLGPHEQYF. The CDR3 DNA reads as TGTGCCAGCAGTTTATCCCTGGGACTAGGGCCACACGAGCAGTACTTC.

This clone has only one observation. The CDR3, as DNA: TGTGCCAGCTCTCCGACCGAGGAGGGCTATGGCTACACCTTC. Translated, it gives CASSPTEEGYGYTF. The rearrangement links TRBV18 to TRBJ1-2; D call uncertain. The CDR3 runs 14 residues. Trimming shortened V by 6 bases and J by 4 bases, and 15 bases separated the two germline ends. From germline, CDR1 is KGHSH and CDR2 LQKENI.

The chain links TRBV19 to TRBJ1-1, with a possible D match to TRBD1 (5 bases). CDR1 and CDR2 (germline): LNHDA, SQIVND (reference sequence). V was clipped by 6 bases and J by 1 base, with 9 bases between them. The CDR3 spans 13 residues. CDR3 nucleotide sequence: TGTGCCAGTAGGTTTACAGGGAACACTGAAGCTTTCTTT. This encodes CASRFTGNTEAFF. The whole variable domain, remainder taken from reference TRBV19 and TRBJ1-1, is DGGITQSPKYLFRKEGQNVTLSCEQNLNHDAMYWYRQDPGQGLRLIYYSQIVNDFQKGDIAEGYSVSREKKESFPLTVTSAQKNPTAFYLCASRFTGNTEAFFGQGTRLTVV.